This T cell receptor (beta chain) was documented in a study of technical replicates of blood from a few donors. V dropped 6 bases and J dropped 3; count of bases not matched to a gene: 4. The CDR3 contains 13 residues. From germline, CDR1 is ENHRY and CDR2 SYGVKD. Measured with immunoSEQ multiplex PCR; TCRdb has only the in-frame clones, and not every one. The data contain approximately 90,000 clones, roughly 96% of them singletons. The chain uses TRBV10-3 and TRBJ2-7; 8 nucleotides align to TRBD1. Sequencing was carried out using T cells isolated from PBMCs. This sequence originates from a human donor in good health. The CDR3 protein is CAISDRGDYEQYF. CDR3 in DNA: TGTGCCATCAGCGACAGGGGAGACTACGAGCAGTACTTC.